A selection of T cell receptor beta chains follows, all from one sample in a study of graft-versus-host responses after intestinal transplantation. These receptors are not linked to any known antigen. The table came from immunoSEQ multiplex PCR; TCRdb's copy has only in-frame clones and leaves some out. Of around 26,000 clones in the sample, more than 75% are singletons; the top ten hold about 0.93%. The sequences come from unstimulated CD8+ T cells sorted from spleen or lymph node cells, collected before transplant. These receptors were collected from a human donor who was the organ donor for an intestinal transplant. Both conserved end residues are part of each CDR3. The order of the fields is CDR3 length, clone size, D gene, V gene, J gene, CDR3 protein, CDR3 DNA. The D gene is left open where the match is weak. Some rows mark clone size as missing; the rest say once, few, many or name a class of expanded clone.

CDR3 length: 19
clone size: once
D gene: NA
V gene: TRBV14
J gene: TRBJ2-1
CDR3 protein: CASSQEGGRVLESYNEQFF
CDR3 DNA: TGTGCCAGCAGCCAAGAGGGTGGACGGGTCTTAGAGTCCTACAATGAGCAGTTCTTC

CDR3 length: 14
clone size: few
D gene: NA
V gene: TRBV27
J gene: TRBJ2-1
CDR3 protein: CASSFRLSYNEQFF
CDR3 DNA: TGTGCCAGCAGTTTTAGACTCTCCTACAATGAGCAGTTCTTC

CDR3 length: 17
clone size: once
D gene: TRBD1
V gene: TRBV7-8
J gene: TRBJ1-5
CDR3 protein: CASSFNKRGRGNQPQHF
CDR3 DNA: TGTGCCAGCAGCTTCAATAAAAGGGGGCGAGGCAATCAGCCCCAGCATTTT

CDR3 length: 14
clone size: NA
D gene: NA
V gene: TRBV6-5
J gene: TRBJ2-7
CDR3 protein: CASRTVSGTLEQYF
CDR3 DNA: TGTGCCAGCAGGACGGTGAGTGGCACCCTAGAGCAGTACTTC

CDR3 length: 14
clone size: NA
D gene: NA
V gene: TRBV4-3
J gene: TRBJ2-7
CDR3 protein: CASRLDSLRSEQYF
CDR3 DNA: TGCGCCAGCAGACTCGACTCTTTGCGCTCCGAGCAGTACTTC

CDR3 length: 14
clone size: NA
D gene: TRBD1
V gene: TRBV27
J gene: TRBJ1-4
CDR3 protein: CASSPRTGDEKLFF
CDR3 DNA: TGTGCCAGCAGTCCAAGGACAGGAGATGAAAAACTGTTTTTT

CDR3 length: 14
clone size: once
D gene: NA
V gene: TRBV4-2
J gene: TRBJ1-3
CDR3 protein: CASRNGQSGNTIYF
CDR3 DNA: TGTGCCAGCAGGAATGGACAGAGTGGAAACACCATATATTTT

CDR3 length: 19
clone size: NA
D gene: NA
V gene: TRBV6-4
J gene: TRBJ1-2
CDR3 protein: CASSSPSGYPRRRNYGYTF
CDR3 DNA: TGTGCCAGCAGTTCCCCATCGGGTTACCCTAGGCGGCGAAACTATGGCTACACCTTC

CDR3 length: 20
clone size: NA
D gene: TRBD2
V gene: TRBV10-3
J gene: TRBJ2-2
CDR3 protein: CAISHPGGPTGPANTGELFF
CDR3 DNA: TGTGCCATCAGCCACCCGGGGGGGCCTACAGGTCCCGCGAACACCGGGGAGCTGTTTTTT

CDR3 length: 19
clone size: NA
D gene: NA
V gene: TRBV21-1
J gene: TRBJ2-2
CDR3 protein: CASSKVFSGKTSNTGELFF
CDR3 DNA: TGTGCCAGCAGCAAGGTTTTTTCAGGGAAGACCTCGAACACCGGGGAGCTGTTTTTT

CDR3 length: 13
clone size: NA
D gene: NA
V gene: TRBV29-1
J gene: TRBJ2-4
CDR3 protein: CSVGGLAKNIQYF
CDR3 DNA: TGCAGCGTTGGGGGATTAGCCAAAAACATTCAGTACTTC

CDR3 length: 16
clone size: NA
D gene: TRBD1
V gene: TRBV6-5
J gene: TRBJ2-7
CDR3 protein: CASSYSRTGATYEQYF
CDR3 DNA: TGTGCCAGCAGTTACTCCCGGACAGGTGCCACCTACGAGCAGTACTTC

CDR3 length: 12
clone size: NA
D gene: NA
V gene: TRBV4-2
J gene: TRBJ2-1
CDR3 protein: CASSLEPNEQFF
CDR3 DNA: TGTGCCAGCAGCTTAGAGCCGAATGAGCAGTTCTTC

CDR3 length: 13
clone size: NA
D gene: NA
V gene: TRBV5-4
J gene: TRBJ2-1
CDR3 protein: CASSLEGDNEQFF
CDR3 DNA: TGTGCCAGCAGCTTGGAGGGAGACAATGAGCAGTTCTTC

CDR3 length: 14
clone size: NA
D gene: NA
V gene: TRBV27
J gene: TRBJ2-2
CDR3 protein: CASSFLDPGGELFF
CDR3 DNA: TGTGCCAGCAGTTTCCTGGACCCTGGCGGGGAGCTGTTTTTT

CDR3 length: 18
clone size: NA
D gene: TRBD2
V gene: TRBV9
J gene: TRBJ2-1
CDR3 protein: CASSVADLAGGPHNEQFF
CDR3 DNA: TGTGCCAGCAGCGTAGCTGACCTAGCGGGGGGGCCCCACAATGAGCAGTTCTTC

CDR3 length: 13
clone size: NA
D gene: NA
V gene: TRBV27
J gene: TRBJ2-1
CDR3 protein: CASTRGLGNEQFF
CDR3 DNA: TGTGCCAGCACCCGAGGGTTAGGCAATGAGCAGTTCTTC

CDR3 length: 11
clone size: few
D gene: NA
V gene: TRBV5-4
J gene: TRBJ2-7
CDR3 protein: CASSLGYEQYF
CDR3 DNA: TGTGCCAGCAGCTTGGGCTACGAGCAGTACTTC

CDR3 length: 14
clone size: once
D gene: TRBD1
V gene: TRBV7-9
J gene: TRBJ1-2
CDR3 protein: CASSFGTGGYGYTF
CDR3 DNA: TGTGCCAGCAGCTTTGGGACAGGGGGCTATGGCTACACCTTC

CDR3 length: 13
clone size: NA
D gene: NA
V gene: TRBV14
J gene: TRBJ1-4
CDR3 protein: CASSRGRNEKLFF
CDR3 DNA: TGTGCCAGCAGCCGGGGACGGAATGAAAAACTGTTTTTT

CDR3 length: 16
clone size: NA
D gene: TRBD1
V gene: TRBV27
J gene: TRBJ1-5
CDR3 protein: CASRGLRDRGNQPQHF
CDR3 DNA: TGTGCCAGCAGGGGGCTCCGGGACAGGGGCAATCAGCCCCAGCATTTT

CDR3 length: 14
clone size: few
D gene: NA
V gene: TRBV6-6
J gene: TRBJ1-2
CDR3 protein: CASSYSTLHFGYTF
CDR3 DNA: TGTGCCAGCAGTTACTCGACACTCCACTTCGGCTACACCTTC

CDR3 length: 14
clone size: NA
D gene: TRBD1
V gene: TRBV19
J gene: TRBJ2-7
CDR3 protein: CASSPGQGIYEQYF
CDR3 DNA: TGTGCCAGTAGTCCTGGACAGGGTATCTACGAGCAGTACTTC

CDR3 length: 14
clone size: NA
D gene: NA
V gene: TRBV5-6
J gene: TRBJ2-1
CDR3 protein: CASSLADSYNEQFF
CDR3 DNA: TGTGCCAGCAGCTTGGCCGACAGCTACAATGAGCAGTTCTTC

CDR3 length: 13
clone size: NA
D gene: NA
V gene: TRBV30
J gene: TRBJ1-4
CDR3 protein: CAWSVGTNEKLFF
CDR3 DNA: TGTGCCTGGAGTGTGGGTACTAATGAAAAACTGTTTTTT

CDR3 length: 19
clone size: NA
D gene: NA
V gene: TRBV7-2
J gene: TRBJ1-6
CDR3 protein: CASSFPQDWGSSYNSPLHF
CDR3 DNA: TGTGCCAGCAGCTTTCCCCAAGACTGGGGGAGCTCCTATAATTCACCCCTCCACTTT

CDR3 length: 11
clone size: NA
D gene: NA
V gene: TRBV2
J gene: TRBJ2-4
CDR3 protein: CASSDGHLQYF
CDR3 DNA: TGTGCCAGCAGTGATGGGCACCTTCAGTACTTC

CDR3 length: 14
clone size: NA
D gene: NA
V gene: TRBV6-6
J gene: TRBJ1-1
CDR3 protein: CASSSGRSHTEAFF
CDR3 DNA: TGTGCCAGCAGTTCTGGCAGGTCCCACACTGAAGCTTTCTTT

CDR3 length: 17
clone size: few
D gene: TRBD2
V gene: TRBV19
J gene: TRBJ2-1
CDR3 protein: CASSITLAGGHRVEQFF
CDR3 DNA: TGTGCCAGTAGTATAACACTAGCGGGGGGGCACCGGGTTGAGCAGTTCTTC

CDR3 length: 15
clone size: NA
D gene: TRBD1
V gene: TRBV11-2
J gene: TRBJ1-6
CDR3 protein: CASSSLDREGSPLHF
CDR3 DNA: TGTGCCAGCAGCTCGTTAGACAGGGAAGGTTCACCCCTCCACTTT

CDR3 length: 15
clone size: NA
D gene: TRBD1
V gene: TRBV27
J gene: TRBJ1-2
CDR3 protein: CASSLTRTGLFGYTF
CDR3 DNA: TGTGCCAGCAGTCTTACCCGGACAGGGCTCTTTGGCTACACCTTC

CDR3 length: 16
clone size: NA
D gene: TRBD1
V gene: TRBV7-6
J gene: TRBJ2-5
CDR3 protein: CASSLVPGQVQETQYF
CDR3 DNA: TGTGCCAGCAGCCTCGTCCCGGGACAGGTTCAAGAGACCCAGTACTTC

CDR3 length: 14
clone size: NA
D gene: TRBD1
V gene: TRBV7-8
J gene: TRBJ2-7
CDR3 protein: CASSVPGQAYEQYF
CDR3 DNA: TGTGCCAGCAGCGTACCGGGACAGGCCTACGAGCAGTACTTC

CDR3 length: 12
clone size: NA
D gene: NA
V gene: TRBV2
J gene: TRBJ1-1
CDR3 protein: CASRPGRTEAFF
CDR3 DNA: TGTGCCAGCAGGCCAGGGAGGACTGAAGCTTTCTTT

CDR3 length: 15
clone size: NA
D gene: TRBD1
V gene: TRBV2
J gene: TRBJ1-5
CDR3 protein: CASSIRGLVNQPQHF
CDR3 DNA: TGTGCCAGCAGTATTAGGGGGCTGGTCAATCAGCCCCAGCATTTT

CDR3 length: 15
clone size: NA
D gene: TRBD2
V gene: TRBV6-1
J gene: TRBJ2-7
CDR3 protein: CASSKQAGGPSEQYF
CDR3 DNA: TGTGCCAGCAGTAAACAAGCGGGAGGGCCGAGCGAGCAGTACTTC

CDR3 length: 19
clone size: once
D gene: TRBD1
V gene: TRBV27
J gene: TRBJ2-7
CDR3 protein: CASSSFLLGDRGRVLEQYF
CDR3 DNA: TGTGCCAGCAGCTCCTTCCTATTGGGGGACAGGGGGCGAGTTCTCGAGCAGTACTTC